This entry features one T cell receptor beta chain sequence. The data were obtained in a study of blood T cell repertoires in COVID-19. On the study more broadly: Researchers got acute and convalescent COVID-19 samples from the United States, Italy and Spain. T cells, B-cell-depleted T cells, or PBMCs provided the cDNA or gDNA that served as material.

Seattle researchers signed up patients amid active infection and tracked them longitudinally. The CDR3 loop spans 14 amino acids. The V gene end was trimmed by 5 bases and the J gene end by 6 bases; junction bases not matched to a gene: 10. Germline V CDR1 and CDR2: SGHVS, FQNEAQ. As originally analysed: Amplification from reference gene primers served as the basis for estimated nucleated cell counts. The protocol was immunoSEQ multiplex PCR, while the TCRdb copy is restricted to in-frame clones and leaves out a portion. V and J calls and clone size follow that table, whereas D and trimming were derived from the DNA. The repertoire consists of fewer than 300,000 clones, with less than 85% occurring once and the leading ten covering more than 1.1%.

This rearrangement joins TRBV7-8 to TRBJ2-7, with 7 positions matching TRBD2. Material for sequencing was peripheral blood. This receptor was taken from a human donor with COVID-19, enrolled during active disease. The donor label of this sample is uncertain. The CDR3 loop reads CASSRAGREIEQYF. The CDR3 nucleotides read TGTGCCAGCAGCCGAGCTGGGAGGGAAATCGAGCAGTACTTC.